This TCR beta chain is drawn from a study of blood T cell repertoires in COVID-19. Overall study context: Samples taken during acute and convalescent COVID-19 were collected in the United States, Italy and Spain.

In the original workflow: From reference gene primer amplification, estimates of nucleated cell counts were derived. Assay used: immunoSEQ multiplex PCR; TCRdb lists only in-frame clones, some missing. V and J calls and clone size follow that table, whereas D and trimming were derived from the DNA. The profile shows 200,000 to 300,000 clones, about 89% of them singletons. This CDR3 is built from 14 residues. The germline gives CDR1 KGHSH, CDR2 LQKENI. V lost 4 bases, J lost 3 bases, and 9 bases lay in between. The TCR originated in a woman aged 50 to 60 with acute or convalescent COVID-19. The chain combines TRBV18 with TRBJ1-4, with D possibly matching TRBD1 (6 bases). The sequenced sample was peripheral blood. CDR3 loop: CASSRQDANEKLFF. For the CDR3, the DNA is TGTGCCAGCTCACGACAGGATGCTAATGAAAAACTGTTTTTT.